The 28 T cell receptor beta chains below were found in one sample sequenced in a study of T cell responses to AZD1222 COVID-19 vaccine. Here immunoSEQ multiplex PCR was the method, and the copy in TCRdb shows in-frame clones only, minus some. The table lists just under 95,000 clones, more than 75% of them singletons. Sequenced material: peripheral blood, taken on day 0 of AZD1222 vaccination. The receptors stem from an adult in good health.

The rearrangement links TRBV6-5 to TRBJ1-5; TRBD1 might be the D (5 bases). Between the trimmed V and J ends, which lost 10 bases and 3 bases, there was a span of 13 bases. The CDR3 contains 13 residues. Germline values: CDR1 MNHEY, CDR2 SVGAGI. The CDR3 DNA reads as TGTGCCACTAACAGGATCCTCAATCAGCCCCAGCATTTT. Encoded protein: CATNRILNQPQHF.

In regard to this clone: The DNA is omitted, as the CDR3 cannot be located on it reliably, and the CDR3 follows TCRdb's listing. The rearrangement joins TRBV21-1 to TRBJ2-1; TRBD2 was called by the table and not checked on the DNA. TRBV21-1 is a recognized pseudogene. Both ends counted, the CDR3 spans 16 residues. CDR3 amino acids: CASSKGGVASGNEQFF.

This sequence joins TRBV19 and TRBJ1-2; unclear D gene. Germline V lookup: CDR1 LNHDA, CDR2 SQIVND (reference sequence). V lost 3 bases to trimming and J lost 7 bases, with 18 bases between them. This CDR3 has 15 residues. CDR3 region: CASSMSFVPRGGYTF. In nucleotides, the CDR3 is TGTGCCAGTAGTATGAGCTTCGTACCCCGGGGTGGCTACACCTTC.

The chain employs TRBV9 and TRBJ2-7, with D possibly being TRBD1 (6 bases). Germline CDR1 SGDLS, CDR2 YYNGEE. This CDR3 contains 13 residues. Trimming pared 4 bases from V and 4 bases from J, leaving 12 bases between. The CDR3 nucleotides are TGTGCCAGCAGCTTTGGACAGAGTTACGAGCAGTACTTC. As protein: CASSFGQSYEQYF.

CDR3 residues: CASSLGQGHNYGYTF. CDR3 sequence (DNA): TGTGCCAGCAGCTTAGGACAGGGACATAACTATGGCTACACCTTC. This rearrangement joins TRBV7-9 to TRBJ1-2, with 7 bases lining up with TRBD1. Germline CDR1 SEHNR, CDR2 FQNEAQ (reference sequence). Trimming at V came to 1 base and at J to 1 base, leaving 3 bases not matched to a gene. The CDR3 totals 15 residues.

The V and J genes are TRBV5-1 and TRBJ2-5; 8 nucleotides line up with TRBD1. The CDR3 totals 16 residues. The germline V gene has CDR1 SGHRS and CDR2 YFSETQ. V gave up 4 bases and J gave up 4 bases; unmatched junction bases: 12. This CDR3 reads CASSISQSGGIETQYF. In DNA, the CDR3 is TGCGCCAGCAGCATTTCCCAATCAGGGGGCATAGAGACCCAGTACTTC.

The chain combines TRBV6-5 with TRBJ1-5; unclear D gene. CDR3 length equals 14 residues. Germline V lookup: CDR1 MNHEY, CDR2 SVGAGI. V lost 0 bases and J 7 bases, leaving 10 bases between the germline ends. CDR3 residues: CASSYSGGVQPQHF. As DNA, the CDR3 is TGTGCCAGCAGTTACTCGGGCGGTGTACAGCCCCAGCATTTT.

The table lists this clone with a count of one. The chain employs TRBV19 and TRBJ1-2; a possible D gene is TRBD1 (5 bases). Germline lookup yields CDR1 LNHDA and CDR2 SQIVND (reference sequence). The V and J ends lost 4 bases and 3 bases respectively, with 15 bases between them. There are 15 residues in the CDR3. The CDR3 bases are TGTGCCAGTAGTACCGGGACCTCGGAGCACTATGGCTACACCTTC. This sequence encodes CASSTGTSEHYGYTF.

The chain uses TRBV30 and TRBJ2-7, with D unclear. Germline-derived CDR1 and CDR2 are GTSNPN and SVGIG (reference sequence). The germline V and J ends were trimmed by 2 bases and 2 bases, with 4 bases remaining between them. The CDR3 consists of 11 residues. The CDR3 reads CAWSHPYEQYF. Here the CDR3 DNA reads TGTGCCTGGAGTCACCCCTACGAGCAGTACTTC.

The CDR3 DNA reads TGTGCCAGCAGGCCGACAGGGGGCCCTGTTCTTGGCTACACCTTC. It specifies CASRPTGGPVLGYTF. This sequence joins TRBV6-5 and TRBJ1-2; 10 bases line up with TRBD1. Per the germline V gene, CDR1 is MNHEY and CDR2 is SVGAGI. There are 15 residues in the CDR3. V lost 6 bases, J lost 7 bases, and 11 bases stayed unmatched.

This chain joins TRBV6-5 and TRBJ1-5; the D is unclear. Germline CDR1 is MNHEY and CDR2 is SVGAGI. The CDR3 runs 13 residues. V lost 6 bases, J lost 2 bases, and 8 bases lay in between. CDR3 DNA sequence: TGTGCCAGCAGCCCCGGAGGCAATCAGCCCCAGCATTTT. Translated, it gives CASSPGGNQPQHF.

V usage is TRBV6-5 and J usage is TRBJ2-3, with 7 bases matching TRBD2. The CDR3 has 15 amino acids. Germline V gene data show CDR1 as MNHEY and CDR2 as SVGAGI. The V gene end was trimmed by 4 bases and the J gene end by 0 bases; junction bases not matched to a gene: 4. For the CDR3, the DNA is TGTGCCAGCAGTTCTAAGCGGGGTAGCACAGATACGCAGTATTTT. It specifies CASSSKRGSTDTQYF.

The gene calls are TRBV7-9 and TRBJ1-1; D perhaps matches TRBD1 (5 bases). CDR1 and CDR2 from the germline V gene are SEHNR and FQNEAQ (reference sequence). This CDR3 is built from 15 residues. The V end was cut by 5 bases, the J end by 3 bases, with 16 bases between. The CDR3 region is CASSPTARVDTEAFF. Written as DNA, the CDR3 is TGTGCCAGCAGCCCTACCGCCAGGGTCGACACTGAAGCTTTCTTT.

The chain links TRBV3-1 (or the pseudogene TRBV3-2) to TRBJ1-2; D is possibly TRBD1 (5 bases). The CDR3 is 13 amino acids. Germline V gives CDR1 LGHDT, CDR2 YNNKEL (reference sequence). The V and J ends lost 1 base and 7 bases respectively, with 10 bases between them. CDR3 in amino acids: CASSQAQGSGYTF. DNA of the CDR3: TGTGCCAGCAGCCAAGCTCAGGGTAGTGGCTACACCTTC.

The chain recombines TRBV7-2 with TRBJ2-7; 9 bases match TRBD1. CDR3 length: 16 amino acids. Germline-derived CDR1 and CDR2 are SGHTA and FQGNSA. V was pared by 8 bases and J by 6 bases, with 17 bases of the junction left unmatched. CDR3 amino acids: CASSISPGQGNFEQYF. In nucleotides, the CDR3 is TGTGCCAGCTCCATTTCTCCGGGACAGGGTAATTTCGAGCAGTACTTC. Together with reference TRBV7-2 and TRBJ2-7, the CDR3 gives the full variable domain: GAGVSQSPSNKVTEKGKDVELRCDPISGHTALYWYRQSLGQGLEFLIYFQGNSAPDKSGLPSDRFSAERTGGSVSTLTIQRTQQEDSAVYLCASSISPGQGNFEQYFGPGTRLTVT.

The V call is TRBV2, the J call TRBJ2-3, with 10 bases aligning to TRBD2. Germline-derived CDR1 and CDR2 are SNHLY and FYNNEI. Trimming at V came to 4 bases and at J to 8 bases, leaving 9 bases not matched to a gene. CDR3 length: 15 amino acids. The CDR3 region is CASSVEAGGPPTQYF. The CDR3 bases are TGTGCCAGCAGTGTTGAAGCGGGGGGGCCACCTACGCAGTATTTT.

V gene TRBV4-1 combines with J gene TRBJ1-2; a weak D match, TRBD1 (6 bases). Between the trimmed V and J ends, which lost 4 bases and 2 bases, there was a span of 11 bases. CDR3 length equals 14 residues. Germline V CDR1 and CDR2: MGHRA, YSYEKL. For the CDR3, the DNA is TGCGCCAGCAGCCTTTCGAGGGGGAACTATGGCTACACCTTC. Protein: CASSLSRGNYGYTF.

The V and J genes are TRBV18 and TRBJ2-7; TRBD2 matches at 10 bases. Germline lookup yields CDR1 KGHSH and CDR2 LQKENI. V lost 4 bases to trimming and J lost 0 bases; unmatched junction nucleotides: 6. The CDR3 consists of 16 residues. This CDR3 is CASSLGTSAASYEQYF. The CDR3 DNA is TGTGCCAGCTCACTCGGGACTAGCGCCGCCTCCTACGAGCAGTACTTC.

The chain employs TRBV19 and TRBJ1-5; 7 bases are a match to TRBD1. J was trimmed by 6 bases and V by 5 bases; bases with no gene match: 7. The V gene's germline CDR1 is LNHDA and CDR2 SQIVND (reference sequence). The CDR3 has 14 residues. For the CDR3, the DNA is TGTGCCAGTAGTGTCGAGACAGGGAGTCAGCCCCAGCATTTT. This gives the protein CASSVETGSQPQHF.

The rearrangement uses TRBV4-1 and TRBJ1-1; D is unclear. Germline values: CDR1 MGHRA, CDR2 YSYEKL. The CDR3 spans 14 residues. Trimming removed 6 bases at V and 1 base at J, with 12 bases between. CDR3 coding DNA: TGCGCCAGCAGACATGGACGGGAGAACACTGAAGCTTTCTTT. Protein: CASRHGRENTEAFF.

The CDR3: CAISDPRQGSYNSPLHF. The DNA of the CDR3 is TGTGCCATCAGTGACCCAAGACAGGGTTCCTATAATTCACCCCTCCACTTT. The V call is TRBV10-3, the J call TRBJ1-6; 7 positions agree with TRBD1. The V gene's germline CDR1 is ENHRY and CDR2 SYGVKD. This CDR3 comprises 17 residues. V lost 3 bases and J lost 1; bases outside the gene matches: 6.

In its sample, this clone was seen once. The chain links TRBV2 to TRBJ1-3; no definite D call. CDR1 and CDR2 from the germline V gene are SNHLY and FYNNEI. Deletions cut 2 bases from V and 4 bases from J, with 12 bases between. The CDR3 length is 15 residues. Here the CDR3 reads CASSEFVERGNTIYF. CDR3 DNA: TGTGCCAGCAGTGAATTTGTCGAGCGCGGAAACACCATATATTTT.

This CDR3 reads CASRLGTHIYF. The CDR3 DNA sequence: TGTGCCAGCAGATTAGGGACGCACATTTACTTC. This chain connects TRBV27 to TRBJ2-7; D tentatively reads TRBD1 or TRBD2 (5 bases each). Germline V gives CDR1 MNHEY, CDR2 SMNVEV (reference sequence). The V end lost 6 bases, the J end lost 13 bases, and 16 bases lay between the germline ends. This CDR3 comprises 11 residues.

V and J are TRBV18 and TRBJ2-7; D is possibly TRBD1 (6 bases). Germline V gene data show CDR1 as KGHSH and CDR2 as LQKENI. V was shortened by 1 base and J by 1 base, with 14 bases between the two germline ends. This CDR3 comprises 16 residues. Written as DNA, the CDR3 is TGTGCCAGCTCACCACTAGGACAGTTGGGTTCCTACGAGCAGTACTTC. This codes for CASSPLGQLGSYEQYF.

This sequence joins TRBV5-1 and TRBJ2-1, with 11 nucleotides matching TRBD1. The CDR3 sequence is 14 residues long. From germline, CDR1 is SGHRS and CDR2 YFSETQ. The trim removed 6 bases at V and 10 bases at J, leaving 9 bases unmatched. CDR3 sequence: CASTAGTGGMEQFF. CDR3 coding DNA: TGCGCCAGCACGGCCGGGACAGGGGGTATGGAGCAGTTCTTC.

This clone occurred once. This sequence joins TRBV19 and TRBJ1-1; unclear D gene. In germline, CDR1 is LNHDA, CDR2 SQIVND (reference sequence). Between the trimmed V and J ends, which lost 4 bases and 6 bases, there was a span of 12 bases. The CDR3 extends over 13 amino acids. In DNA form, the CDR3 reads TGTGCCAGTAGTACGGTCGCGGTCGCTGAAGCTTTCTTT. Its translation: CASSTVAVAEAFF.

The CDR3 sequence is CASSSRSLAGGMNNEQFF. DNA of the CDR3: TGTGCCAGCAGCTCTCGTTCTTTAGCGGGGGGGATGAACAATGAGCAGTTCTTC. The chain joins TRBV7-3 to TRBJ2-1; 11 bases match TRBD2. From germline, CDR1 is SGHTA and CDR2 FQGTGA. The CDR3 contains 18 residues. Losses at the gene ends were 4 bases for V and 5 bases for J; bases not matched to a gene: 13.

The chain carries TRBV7-8 and TRBJ1-5, with 8 bases identical to TRBD1. The V gene end was trimmed by 5 bases and the J gene end by 0 bases; junction bases not matched to a gene: 9. CDR1 SGHVS and CDR2 FQNEAQ come from the germline V gene. The CDR3 is made up of 17 amino acids. Here the CDR3 reads CASSARGPEDSNQPQHF. As DNA, the CDR3 is TGTGCCAGCAGCGCCAGGGGGCCTGAAGATAGCAATCAGCCCCAGCATTTT.